Sequencing of this T cell receptor (beta chain) was carried out in a study of cytomegalovirus exposure and HLA in healthy donors (dated by TCRdb to the late 2010s). Background for the entire study: In an earlier analysis of 450 to 750 of the donors, 276 Gb of sequence data and 120 million or so unique TCR beta sequences from 150 million to 200 million T cells were reported. Roughly 290 gigabases of sequencing data and around 85 million unique TCR sequences made up an early release that covered roughly 670 HLA-typed donors. Among the roughly 410 genotyped donors, approximately 77% belonged to the genetic ancestry cluster associated with self-reported Caucasian donors. The number of typed donors differed by locus: about 629-630 for A, B, C, DRB1 and DQB1; 522 for DQA1; 606 for DPA1; and roughly 470 for DPB1. Across approximately 400 genotyped donors of the cohort, an average of about 220,000 unique TCR beta nucleotide sequences per donor were sequenced, and around 19% of those sequences were non-productive. Because of strong linkage in the cohort, roughly five DR-DQ haplotypes were treated as single units for association and clustering. The study aimed to test whether cataloging public T cell receptors could reveal signatures of past pathogen exposure. Both class I and class II loci were covered by HLA typing, at four-digit resolution. Donor age, sex, ethnicity and CMV serostatus were compiled together with the repertoire data. In a later genetic analysis, genome-wide SNP genotypes for about three fifths of the roughly 670 donors were used, and that subset was treated as a discovery cohort. An earlier analysis of a few hundred of the donors applied high-throughput TCR beta sequencing to assess whether each TCR beta V gene segment acted as functional or pseudogenic. Every repertoire in the discovery cohort had been generated on one and the same sequencing platform. To predict cytomegalovirus infection status, the study combined high-throughput TCR immunosequencing, statistical association of individual TCRs with disease status, and machine learning. Rather than using new phenotypic data, the later analysis identified candidate immune exposures from TCR beta sequences and from how often those sequences occurred across donors. A separate validation cohort of about 110 different subjects was used in addition to the 666-subject first cohort. To study patterns of TCR occurrence, a later analysis re-analyzed previously published TCR beta repertoires from several hundred donors and added high-resolution HLA genotyping. Using immunosequencing, the study profiled T cell repertoires from approximately 700 subjects and related those repertoires to cytomegalovirus serostatus.

In total, roughly 670 healthy bone marrow donors made up the cohort. Cohort members were all nominally healthy when sampled, although unrecorded immune exposures were likely present. The donor tested CMV seropositive, placing the donor among the 289 seropositive members of the cohort. Each donor provided a peripheral blood sample, and peripheral blood mononuclear cells were used for TCR beta sequencing. The Qiagen DNeasy Blood Extraction Kit was used to extract genomic DNA from the blood cell samples. Study-level results and caveats: In a later analysis, some 17,000 TCR beta sequences were associated with specific HLA alleles at a false discovery rate of 0.05. Broadly in line with IMGT annotations, most TCR beta V segments showed up in productive rearrangements about 90% or about 30% of the time in an earlier analysis of a few hundred of the donors. In vitro tests confirmed that a few of the cytomegalovirus-associated TCR beta chains recognize cytomegalovirus antigens. The presence/absence analyses assumed that sequencing depth was roughly uniform across donors, and that assumption may not be true. A further reported finding was that TCR beta sequences accurately predicted the HLA-A and HLA-B alleles for most subjects in the first cohort. Because counts were too low, around 18 rarely observed V segments, including chromosome 9 orphons, were left out of the earlier analysis of about 500 of the donors. According to a later analysis, most CMV-associated TCR beta chains appeared to be HLA-restricted, and the HLA associations seemed to be driven largely by CMV exposure. Several of the top co-occurrence clusters appeared to be linked to parvovirus B19, influenza, CMV and Epstein-Barr virus, according to a later analysis. The classifier was reported to diagnose cytomegalovirus status with high specificity and sensitivity in both the original cohort and the validation cohort. The study gave a list of around 170 TCR beta chains associated with cytomegalovirus. Compared with the approximately 670-donor mean, donors in an Asian-associated ancestry cluster had fewer N-insertions in productive TCRs, according to a later genetic analysis. Some IMGT-functional V segments, including TRBV6-2 and TRBV6-3, could not be told apart with the 87-base-pair reads, so those segments were excluded. Linkage disequilibrium might explain the correlated functional status among segregating V segments, but an unknown experimental factor could not be excluded. An association between a missense DCLRE1C variant and V-gene and J-gene trimming of TCR beta chains was found in a later genetic analysis and replicated in an independent cohort. A cluster of highly shared sequence variants was judged likely to be a technical artifact of the sequencing pipeline. Most TCR sequences were seen in very few donors, while some public TCRs were found in many individuals. Only TCR beta chains were sequenced in this cohort, and the absence of alpha or paired-chain data limited detectable features. In a later analysis, HLA-associated TCR beta chains were found to be more clonally expanded and to have lower generation probabilities than equally common non-associated chains. Immune exposure information for the cohort was limited to CMV serostatus. The authors suggested that the approach could potentially be generalized to other disease states and immunological phenotypes. When HLA alleles, especially DR and DQ, strongly co-occurred, TCR associations were difficult to assign to individual alleles. According to a later analysis, TCR association rates differed among HLA loci, with DRB1 alleles showing the most associated TCRs and HLA-C alleles showing the fewest. Because some donors lacked HLA typing at each locus, the association tests relied only on the typed subset.

The CDR3 goes from the cysteine to the phenylalanine over 12 residues. Of all the DNA, just the CDR3 is kept, 36 bases in frame from base 1. V is cut back by 5 bases and J by 5 bases, with 3 bases in the junction unmatched. CDR1 SGHNT and CDR2 YYREEE were looked up in the germline V gene (reference sequence). To note about this clone: The clone's antigen remains unknown. Nothing much larger sits one base from this clone, and base qualities are not available.

Libraries were constructed by the immunoSEQ multiplex PCR assay. The multiplex PCR relied on a mix of 60 forward primers for TCR Vbeta segments and 13 reverse primers for TCR Jbeta segments. A multiplex PCR assay on genomic DNA amplified the CDR3 region of rearranged TCR beta genes. The amplified TCR beta libraries were sequenced on the Illumina HiSeq System as 87-base-pair reads. As for the original processing: A later analysis counted about 82 million unique TCR beta chains across the 650 to 700 repertoires, and roughly 10 million of these chains were shared by at least two donors. To remove PCR and sequencing errors, raw reads were error-corrected and collapsed into unique sequences using a nearest-neighbor algorithm that merged closely related sequences. To assign V, D and J gene segments, CDR3 sequences were aligned to IMGT reference sequences. For a sequence to be retained, a match of at least six nucleotides was required to both a V gene segment and a J gene segment. Rearrangements were classified as productive when the CDR3 lacked stop codons and remained in frame with V and J, and all other rearrangements were classified as non-productive. CDR3 was defined according to IMGT convention as the region running from the second conserved V-encoded cysteine to the conserved J-encoded phenylalanine. In an earlier analysis of more than 550 of the donors, sequences lacking an unambiguous match to a single V gene segment were excluded. In an earlier analysis of 587 of the donors, a V segment was called functional when productive rearrangements were above 56.7%, and segregating when the standard deviation between donors exceeded 5%. A statistical classification framework was developed to diagnose cytomegalovirus status using the catalog of TCR beta chain sequences. In a later analysis, V and J genes were assigned by comparing TCR nucleotide sequences against IMGT/GENE-DB human TR gene sequences. The TCRdist pipeline was used in a later analysis to assign CDR3 sequences and most-parsimonious VDJ recombination scenarios. In a later analysis, every TCR beta chain was defined by the combination of its CDR3 amino acid sequence and its V-gene family, and reads without a unique V-gene family were dropped. A later analysis removed several hundred highly shared, low-generation-probability nucleotide sequences to deal with suspected cross-contamination and a sequencing artifact. In a later analysis, a clonal expansion index for each public chain was calculated from normalized within-repertoire ranks of inferred template counts. Generation probabilities in a later analysis came from a VDJ recombination model fitted to out-of-frame rearrangements, and those results were checked against IGoR. Hypergeometric tests were used in a later analysis to score TCR-TCR, TCR-HLA and TCR-CMV co-occurrence, with a repertoire-size bias correction applied to the TCR pairs. To estimate false discovery rates, a later analysis permuted the HLA or CMV assignments 20 times. In a later analysis, co-occurring TCRs were grouped using DBSCAN, and TCRdist sequence similarity was added for clustering within HLA-allele-positive subsets. For co-occurrence clustering, repertoires with fewer than 30,000 or more than 120,000 public chains were excluded, along with roughly five repertoires with anomalous nucleotide sharing. Held by TCRdb, this immuneACCESS table contains in-frame sequences only and omits some clones. Under half of the omission traces to an unresolved V gene where checked; the cause of the rest is unknown. V and J calls and clone size are copied from that table; D and trimming were computed from the DNA. The sample table lists around 100,000 clones, 55% to 75% of them with a count of one. The ten largest clones take up about 9% of the sample.

The clonotype comes from a man aged 25-45 years in good health and CMV-seropositive. Sequencing was carried out using PBMCs. The chain is made from TRBV5-4 and TRBJ1-1, with 7 bases aligning to TRBD1. CDR3 loop: CASRRQGTEAFF. The nucleotide sequence is given as TGTGCCAGCAGGCGACAGGGAACTGAAGCTTTCTTT.